This T cell receptor (beta chain) was identified in a study of beta chain features in type 1 diabetes. Study findings and constraints: In all four CD4+ subsets, TCRB CDR3 length was significantly, moderately reduced in type 1 diabetes.

V was cut by 7 bases and J by 1 base, with 11 bases left in between. CDR1 is SNHLY and CDR2 is FYNNEI in the germline V gene. The CDR3 is 14 residues long. Investigators reverse transcribed all isolated RNA, so they sequenced expressed TCRB transcripts. Sequencing was performed with immunoSEQ multiplex PCR; in TCRdb, only in-frame clones are kept and a portion is missing. In the table there are 300,000 or so clones, 13% of which are singletons. There are a few counts of this clone. Its antigen is not identified. The sequenced sample was naive CD4+ T cells from blood. The TCR was taken from a young woman with type 1 diabetes. The chain has TRBV2 and TRBJ2-4; a weak D match, TRBD1 (7 bases). The CDR3 is CASKEGAAKNIQYF. The CDR3 coding sequence is TGTGCCAGCAAGGAGGGGGCGGCCAAAAACATTCAGTACTTC.